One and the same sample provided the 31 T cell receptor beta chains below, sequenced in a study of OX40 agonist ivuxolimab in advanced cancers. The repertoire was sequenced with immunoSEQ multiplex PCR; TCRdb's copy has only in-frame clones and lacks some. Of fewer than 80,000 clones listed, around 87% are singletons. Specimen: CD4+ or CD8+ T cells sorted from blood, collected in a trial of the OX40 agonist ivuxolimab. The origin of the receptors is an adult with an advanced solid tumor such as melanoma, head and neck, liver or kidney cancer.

As DNA, the CDR3 is TGCGCCACACCGGGACAGGGTGAGTGCACTGAAGCTTTCTTT. Amino acids: CATPGQGECTEAFF. The rearrangement links TRBV10-2 to TRBJ1-1, with 9 nucleotides matching TRBD1. The CDR3 runs 14 residues. The germline CDR1 and CDR2 sequences are WSHSY and SAAADI. Trimming cost V 10 bases and J 4 bases; bases outside gene matches: 10.

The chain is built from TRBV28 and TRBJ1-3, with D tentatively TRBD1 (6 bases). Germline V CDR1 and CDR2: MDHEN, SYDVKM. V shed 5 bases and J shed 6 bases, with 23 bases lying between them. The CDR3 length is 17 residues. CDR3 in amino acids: CASSTSLTGAKANTIYF. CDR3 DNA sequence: TGTGCCAGCAGTACTTCTCTGACAGGAGCAAAGGCAAACACCATATATTTT. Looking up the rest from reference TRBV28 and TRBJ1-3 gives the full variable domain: DVKVTQSSRYLVKRTGEKVFLECVQDMDHENMFWYRQDPGLGLRLIYFSYDVKMKEKGDIPEGYSVSREKKERFSLILESASTNQTSMYLCASSTSLTGAKANTIYFGEGSWLTVV.

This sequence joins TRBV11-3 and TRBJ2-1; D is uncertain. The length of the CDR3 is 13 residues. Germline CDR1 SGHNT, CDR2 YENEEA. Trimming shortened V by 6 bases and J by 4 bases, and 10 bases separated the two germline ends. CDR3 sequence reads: CASSSTEYNEQFF. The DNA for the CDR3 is TGTGCCAGCAGTTCCACCGAGTACAATGAGCAGTTCTTC.

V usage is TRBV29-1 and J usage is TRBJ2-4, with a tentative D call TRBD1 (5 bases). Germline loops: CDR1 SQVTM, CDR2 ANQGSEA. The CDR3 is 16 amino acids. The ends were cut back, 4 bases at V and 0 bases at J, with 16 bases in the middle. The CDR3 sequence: CSVGGLDDLAKNIQYF. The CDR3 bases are TGCAGCGTTGGGGGCCTCGATGATCTAGCCAAAAACATTCAGTACTTC.

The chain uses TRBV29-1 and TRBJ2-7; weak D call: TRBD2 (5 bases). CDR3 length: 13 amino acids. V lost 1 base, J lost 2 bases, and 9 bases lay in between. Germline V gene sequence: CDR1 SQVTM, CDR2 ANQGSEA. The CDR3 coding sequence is TGCAGCGTTGAAGCGGGAAAGCCCTACGAGCAGTACTTC. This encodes CSVEAGKPYEQYF.

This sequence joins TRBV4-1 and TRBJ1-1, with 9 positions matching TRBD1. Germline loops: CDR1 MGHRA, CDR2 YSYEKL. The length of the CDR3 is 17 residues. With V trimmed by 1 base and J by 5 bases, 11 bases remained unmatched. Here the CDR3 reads CASSQVPGWTGETEAFF. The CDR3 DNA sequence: TGCGCCAGCAGCCAAGTCCCAGGTTGGACAGGGGAGACTGAAGCTTTCTTT.

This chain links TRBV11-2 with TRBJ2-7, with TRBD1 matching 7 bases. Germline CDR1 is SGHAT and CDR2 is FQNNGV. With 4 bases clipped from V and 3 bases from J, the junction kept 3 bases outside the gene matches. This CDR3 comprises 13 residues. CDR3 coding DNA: TGTGCCAGCAGCTCCCGGGACAGCTACGAGCAGTACTTC. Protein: CASSSRDSYEQYF.

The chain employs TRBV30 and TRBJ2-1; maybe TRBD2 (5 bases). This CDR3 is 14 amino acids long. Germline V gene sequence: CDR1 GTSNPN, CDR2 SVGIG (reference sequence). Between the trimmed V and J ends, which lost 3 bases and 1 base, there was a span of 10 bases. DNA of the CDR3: TGTGCCTGGAGCCGGACTTCGTCCTACAATGAGCAGTTCTTC. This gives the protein CAWSRTSSYNEQFF.

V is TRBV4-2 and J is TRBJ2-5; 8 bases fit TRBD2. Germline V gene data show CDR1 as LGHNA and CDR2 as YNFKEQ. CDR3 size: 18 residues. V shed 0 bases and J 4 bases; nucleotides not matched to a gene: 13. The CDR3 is CASSQDELAGYRRETQYF. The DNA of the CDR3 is TGTGCCAGCAGCCAAGATGAGCTAGCGGGTTATAGGAGAGAGACCCAGTACTTC.

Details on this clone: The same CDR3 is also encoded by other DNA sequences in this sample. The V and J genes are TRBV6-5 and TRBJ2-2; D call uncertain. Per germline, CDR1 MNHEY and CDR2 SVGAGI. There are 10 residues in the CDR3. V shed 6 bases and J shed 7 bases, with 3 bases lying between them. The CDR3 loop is CASRDGELFF. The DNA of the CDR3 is TGTGCCAGCAGGGACGGGGAGCTGTTTTTT.

CDR3 bases: TGTGCCAGCAGCCAATCGATAGGGCAGGACTATGGCTACACCTTC. Protein product: CASSQSIGQDYGYTF. The chain combines TRBV7-9 with TRBJ1-2; D is uncertain. Germline assignment: CDR1 SEHNR and CDR2 FQNEAQ (reference sequence). CDR3 size: 15 residues. The germline V and J ends were trimmed by 5 bases and 3 bases, with 16 bases remaining between them. The whole variable domain, remainder taken from reference TRBV7-9 and TRBJ1-2, is DTGVSQNPRHKITKRGQNVTFRCDPISEHNRLYWYRQTLGQGPEFLTYFQNEAQLEKSRLLSDRFSAERPKGSFSTLEIQRTEQGDSAMYLCASSQSIGQDYGYTFGSGTRLTVV.

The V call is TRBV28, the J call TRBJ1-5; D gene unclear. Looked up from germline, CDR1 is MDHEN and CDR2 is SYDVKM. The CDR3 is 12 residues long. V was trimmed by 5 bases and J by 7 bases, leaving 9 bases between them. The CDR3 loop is CASSSFGQPQHF. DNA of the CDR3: TGTGCCAGCAGTAGCTTTGGGCAGCCCCAGCATTTT.

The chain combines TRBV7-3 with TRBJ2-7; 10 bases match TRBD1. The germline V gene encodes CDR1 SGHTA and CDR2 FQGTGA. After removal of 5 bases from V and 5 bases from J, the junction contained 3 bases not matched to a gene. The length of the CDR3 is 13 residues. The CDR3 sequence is CASSAGQGHEQYF. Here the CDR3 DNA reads TGTGCCAGCAGCGCGGGACAGGGGCACGAGCAGTACTTC.

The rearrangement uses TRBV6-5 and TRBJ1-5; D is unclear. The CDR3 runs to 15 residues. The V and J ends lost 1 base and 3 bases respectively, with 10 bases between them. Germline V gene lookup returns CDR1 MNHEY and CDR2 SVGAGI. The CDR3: CASSYFRQANQPQHF. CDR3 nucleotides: TGTGCCAGCAGTTACTTTAGACAAGCCAATCAGCCCCAGCATTTT.

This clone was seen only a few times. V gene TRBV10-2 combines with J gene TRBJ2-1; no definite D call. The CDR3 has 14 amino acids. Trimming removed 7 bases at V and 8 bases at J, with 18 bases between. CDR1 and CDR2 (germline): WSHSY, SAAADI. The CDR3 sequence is CASTDPRSSYEQFF. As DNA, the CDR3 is TGCGCCAGCACCGATCCCAGGAGCTCATATGAGCAGTTCTTC.

The DNA of the CDR3 is TGTGCCAGCAGCCAAGATGGGCGCGGGACCCAGTGGGAGGAAGAGACCCAGTACTTC. It codes for CASSQDGRGTQWEEETQYF. The genes are TRBV4-2 and TRBJ2-5; D possibly corresponds to TRBD2 (6 bases). The CDR3 runs 19 residues. The germline V gene has CDR1 LGHNA and CDR2 YNFKEQ. Trimming removed 0 bases at V and 3 bases at J, with 23 bases between.

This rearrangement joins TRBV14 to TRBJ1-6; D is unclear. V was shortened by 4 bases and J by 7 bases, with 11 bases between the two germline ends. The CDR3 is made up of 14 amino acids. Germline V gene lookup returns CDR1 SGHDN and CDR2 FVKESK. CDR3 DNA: TGTGCCAGCAGCCTCACGGGGTCAAATTCACCCCTCCACTTT. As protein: CASSLTGSNSPLHF.

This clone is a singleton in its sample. As DNA, the CDR3 is TGTGCCAGCAGCTTGCTCGACAGGGGGAAGTTCTTC. This encodes CASSLLDRGKFF. The chain joins TRBV5-6 to TRBJ2-1; 9 positions agree with TRBD1. The CDR3 runs 12 residues. V was pared by 1 base and J by 14 bases, with 4 bases of the junction left unmatched. Germline V gene sequence: CDR1 SGHDT, CDR2 YYEEEE.

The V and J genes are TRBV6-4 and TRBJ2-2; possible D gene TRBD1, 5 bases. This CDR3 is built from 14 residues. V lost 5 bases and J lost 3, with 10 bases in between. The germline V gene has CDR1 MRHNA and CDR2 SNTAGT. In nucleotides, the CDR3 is TGTGCCAGCAGTCAGGGTACGGACACCGGGGAGCTGTTTTTT. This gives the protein CASSQGTDTGELFF.

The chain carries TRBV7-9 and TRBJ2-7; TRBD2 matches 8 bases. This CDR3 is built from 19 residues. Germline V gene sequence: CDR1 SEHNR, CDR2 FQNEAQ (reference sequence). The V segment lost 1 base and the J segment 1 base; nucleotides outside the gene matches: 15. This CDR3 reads CASSLGAGAGGFRSYEQYF. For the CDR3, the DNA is TGTGCCAGCAGCTTAGGGGCCGGTGCGGGAGGCTTTAGGTCCTACGAGCAGTACTTC.

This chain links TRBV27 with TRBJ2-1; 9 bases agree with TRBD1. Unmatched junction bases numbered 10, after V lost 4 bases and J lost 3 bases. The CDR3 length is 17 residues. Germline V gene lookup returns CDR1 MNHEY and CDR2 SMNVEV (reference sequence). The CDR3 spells CASSWDTDRGDYNEQFF. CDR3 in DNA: TGTGCCAGCAGTTGGGACACGGACAGGGGCGACTACAATGAGCAGTTCTTC.

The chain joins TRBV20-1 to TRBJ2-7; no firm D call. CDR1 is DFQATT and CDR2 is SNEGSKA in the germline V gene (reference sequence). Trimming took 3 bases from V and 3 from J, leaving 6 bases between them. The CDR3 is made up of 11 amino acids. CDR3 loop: CSAREIYEQYF. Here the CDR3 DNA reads TGCAGTGCTAGGGAAATCTACGAGCAGTACTTC.

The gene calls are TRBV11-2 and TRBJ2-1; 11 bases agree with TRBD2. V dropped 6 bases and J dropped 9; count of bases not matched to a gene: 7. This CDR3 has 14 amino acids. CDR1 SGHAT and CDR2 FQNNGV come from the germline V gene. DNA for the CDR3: TGTGCCAGCAGGATGAGGGGACTAGCGGTTGAGCAGTTCTTC. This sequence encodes CASRMRGLAVEQFF. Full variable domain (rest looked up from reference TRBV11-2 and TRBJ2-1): EAGVAQSPRYKIIEKRQSVAFWCNPISGHATLYWYQQILGQGPKLLIQFQNNGVVDDSQLPKDRFSAERLKGVDSTLKIQPAKLEDSAVYLCASRMRGLAVEQFFGPGTRLTVL.

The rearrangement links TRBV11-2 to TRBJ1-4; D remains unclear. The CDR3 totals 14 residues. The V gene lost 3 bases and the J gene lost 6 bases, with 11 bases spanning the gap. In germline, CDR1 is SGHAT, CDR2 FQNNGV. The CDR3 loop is CASSLYGRDEKLFF. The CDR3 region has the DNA TGTGCCAGCAGCTTGTACGGGAGGGATGAAAAACTGTTTTTT.

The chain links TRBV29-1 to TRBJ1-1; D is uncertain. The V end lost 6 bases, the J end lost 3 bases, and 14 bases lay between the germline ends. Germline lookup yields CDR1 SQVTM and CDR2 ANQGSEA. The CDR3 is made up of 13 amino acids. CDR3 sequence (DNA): TGCAGCGTCGTCCGGGCTTCGGACACTGAAGCTTTCTTT. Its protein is CSVVRASDTEAFF. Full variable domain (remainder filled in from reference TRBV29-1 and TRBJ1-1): SAVISQKPSRDICQRGTSLTIQCQVDSQVTMMFWYRQQPGQSLTLIATANQGSEATYESGFVIDKFPISRPNLTFSTLTVSNMSPEDSSIYLCSVVRASDTEAFFGQGTRLTVV.

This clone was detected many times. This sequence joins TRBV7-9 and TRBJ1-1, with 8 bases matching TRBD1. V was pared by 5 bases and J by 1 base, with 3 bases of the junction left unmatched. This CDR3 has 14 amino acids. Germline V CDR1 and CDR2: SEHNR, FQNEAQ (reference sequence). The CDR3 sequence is CASSRGQGNTEAFF. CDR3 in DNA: TGTGCCAGCAGCCGAGGACAGGGGAACACTGAAGCTTTCTTT. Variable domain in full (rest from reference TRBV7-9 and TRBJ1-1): DTGVSQNPRHKITKRGQNVTFRCDPISEHNRLYWYRQTLGQGPEFLTYFQNEAQLEKSRLLSDRFSAERPKGSFSTLEIQRTEQGDSAMYLCASSRGQGNTEAFFGQGTRLTVV.

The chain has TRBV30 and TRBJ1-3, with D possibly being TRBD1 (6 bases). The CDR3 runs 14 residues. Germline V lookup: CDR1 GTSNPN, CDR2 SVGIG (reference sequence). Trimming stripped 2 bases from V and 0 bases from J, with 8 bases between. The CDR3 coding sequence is TGTGCCTGGAGTAGGGGGGCCTCTGGAAACACCATATATTTT. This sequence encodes CAWSRGASGNTIYF.

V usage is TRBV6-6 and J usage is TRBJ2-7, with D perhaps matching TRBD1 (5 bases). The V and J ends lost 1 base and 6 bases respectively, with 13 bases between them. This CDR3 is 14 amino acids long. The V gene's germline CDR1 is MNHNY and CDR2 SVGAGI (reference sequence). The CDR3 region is CASSYLDTEPEQYF. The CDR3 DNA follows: TGTGCCAGCAGTTACTTGGACACCGAACCCGAGCAGTACTTC.

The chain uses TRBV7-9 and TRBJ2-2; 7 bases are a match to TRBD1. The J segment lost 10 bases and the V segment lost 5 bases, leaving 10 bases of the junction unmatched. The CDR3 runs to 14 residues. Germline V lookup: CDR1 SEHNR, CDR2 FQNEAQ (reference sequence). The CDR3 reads CASSRTTGAVELFF. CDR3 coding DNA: TGTGCCAGCAGCCGTACTACAGGGGCGGTGGAGCTGTTTTTT.

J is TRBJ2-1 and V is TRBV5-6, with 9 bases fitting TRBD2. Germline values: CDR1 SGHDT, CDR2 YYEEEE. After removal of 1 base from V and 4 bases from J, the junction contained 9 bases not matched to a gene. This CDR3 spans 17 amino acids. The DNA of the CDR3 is TGTGCCAGCAGCTTGCGCGGCGGGCGGGGGGGTTACAATGAGCAGTTCTTC. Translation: CASSLRGGRGGYNEQFF.

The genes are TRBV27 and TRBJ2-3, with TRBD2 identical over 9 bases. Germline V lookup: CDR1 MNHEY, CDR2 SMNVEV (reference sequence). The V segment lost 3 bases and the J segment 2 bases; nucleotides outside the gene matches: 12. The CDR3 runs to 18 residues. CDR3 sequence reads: CASSFPVEAGGHTDTQYF. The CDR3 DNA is TGTGCCAGCAGTTTCCCTGTGGAAGCGGGGGGTCACACAGATACGCAGTATTTT.